One and the same sample provided the 21 T cell receptor beta chains below, sequenced in a study of cytotoxic CD8 clonotypes in ibrutinib-treated CLL. Some clones are missing from TCRdb's copy, which holds only in-frame ones; the method was immunoSEQ multiplex PCR. This table has 16,000 or so clones, 68% appearing once. The sample consisted of PBMCs, taken before ibrutinib treatment. Source of these receptors: a human donor with chronic lymphocytic leukemia.

The rearrangement links TRBV5-1 to TRBJ2-5, with 9 bases identical to TRBD2. The germline CDR1 and CDR2 sequences are SGHRS and YFSETQ. The CDR3 spans 14 residues. Trimming removed 5 bases from V and 5 bases from J; junction bases left unmatched: 7. CDR3 in DNA: TGCGCCAGCAGTGCGCGGGGGGGCCGGGAGACCCAGTACTTC. It is translated as CASSARGGRETQYF.

Comment on this clone: The same CDR3 is also encoded by other DNA sequences in this sample. The rearrangement links TRBV30 to TRBJ2-1; D not resolved. The V gene lost 1 base and the J gene lost 0 bases, with 4 bases spanning the gap. The V gene's germline CDR1 is GTSNPN and CDR2 SVGIG (reference sequence). The CDR3 contains 13 residues. The CDR3 sequence is CAWSENSYNEQFF. The CDR3 nucleotides are TGTGCCTGGAGTGAAAACTCCTACAATGAGCAGTTCTTC.

The chain joins TRBV19 to TRBJ1-5, with D possibly being TRBD1 (5 bases). The CDR3 consists of 14 residues. Germline V gene data show CDR1 as LNHDA and CDR2 as SQIVND (reference sequence). Trimming cost V 5 bases and J 3 bases, with 11 bases left between them. DNA of the CDR3: TGTGCCAGTAGTCCCGGGGGGGACAATCAGCCCCAGCATTTT. Its translation is CASSPGGDNQPQHF.

This chain uses TRBV19 with TRBJ1-4; maybe TRBD1 (6 bases). Germline CDR1 is LNHDA and CDR2 is SQIVND (reference sequence). The CDR3 is 12 residues long. V was shortened by 11 bases and J by 7 bases, with 14 bases between the two germline ends. The CDR3 nucleotides read TGTGCCGCAGGGGAGATAGGTGAAAAACTGTTTTTT. Translated: CAAGEIGEKLFF.

The chain is built from TRBV14 and TRBJ2-1; D ambiguous. Germline V gene data show CDR1 as SGHDN and CDR2 as FVKESK. Deletions cut 1 base from V and 9 bases from J, with 13 bases between. CDR3 length: 14 amino acids. CDR3 sequence reads: CASSQGVAYGEQFF. The CDR3 nucleotides are TGTGCCAGCAGCCAAGGGGTCGCCTACGGTGAGCAGTTCTTC.

The chain is built from TRBV11-3 and TRBJ2-3; no reliable D call. The V gene lost 5 bases and the J gene lost 5 bases, with 8 bases spanning the gap. The V gene's germline CDR1 is SGHNT and CDR2 YENEEA. CDR3 size: 12 residues. The CDR3 coding sequence is TGTGCCAGCAGCCCCCTGGAAGATACGCAGTATTTT. Translated, it gives CASSPLEDTQYF.

The chain couples TRBV28 to TRBJ1-5; 8 nucleotides agree with TRBD1. The CDR3 extends over 16 amino acids. The V and J ends lost 10 bases and 0 bases, in that order; junction bases with no gene match: 11. Germline CDR1 reads MDHEN; CDR2 reads SYDVKM. The CDR3 loop reads CATDQGAGYSNQPQHF. The CDR3 DNA reads as TGTGCCACCGACCAGGGGGCTGGTTATAGCAATCAGCCCCAGCATTTT.

V usage is TRBV6-1 and J usage is TRBJ2-1, with no clear D. Germline values: CDR1 MNHNS, CDR2 SASEGT. CDR3 length equals 12 residues. Trimming took off 1 base at V and 9 bases at J, with 7 bases between the two ends. The CDR3 here is CASSEDRGEQFF. DNA of the CDR3: TGTGCCAGCAGTGAAGATCGAGGTGAGCAGTTCTTC.

CDR3 sequence: CASSRLYTQYF. Written as DNA, the CDR3 is TGTGCCAGCAGTCGACTCTATACGCAGTATTTT. The chain joins TRBV6-6 to TRBJ2-3; D is unclear. The V end lost 5 bases, the J end lost 7 bases, and 7 bases lay between the germline ends. The germline V gene has CDR1 MNHNY and CDR2 SVGAGI (reference sequence). The CDR3 contains 11 residues.

The chain links TRBV6-5 to TRBJ1-1; D possibly corresponds to TRBD1 (6 bases). This CDR3 has 12 residues. CDR1 and CDR2 from the germline V gene are MNHEY and SVGAGI. The V and J ends lost 0 bases and 11 bases respectively, with 10 bases between them. In DNA form, the CDR3 reads TGTGCCAGCAGTTACTCAGGGGGTGCGGCTTTCTTT. Its protein is CASSYSGGAAFF.

V usage is TRBV11-3 and J usage is TRBJ2-1; a possible D gene is TRBD2 (6 bases). Germline-derived CDR1 and CDR2 are SGHNT and YENEEA. This CDR3 comprises 16 residues. The germline V and J ends were trimmed by 5 bases and 0 bases, with 14 bases remaining between them. DNA for the CDR3: TGTGCCAGCAGCCTTAGCGGTCCAAGCTCCTACAATGAGCAGTTCTTC. Translating gives CASSLSGPSSYNEQFF.

For the CDR3, the DNA is TGTGCCAGCAGCCTATCGTCAGGGACAGGGGTTAGTAATGGCTACACCTTC. This encodes CASSLSSGTGVSNGYTF. The chain joins TRBV2 to TRBJ1-2; 10 positions match TRBD1. There are 17 residues in the CDR3. CDR1 is SNHLY, CDR2 FYNNEI, per germline. V dropped 6 bases and J dropped 6; count of bases not matched to a gene: 16.

This chain joins TRBV25-1 and TRBJ2-3, with D possibly TRBD2 on 5 matching bases. Trimming removed 1 base from V and 4 bases from J, with 9 bases in between. The germline gives CDR1 MGHDK, CDR2 SYGVNS. CDR3 length: 14 amino acids. CDR3 loop: CASSEFGSPDTQYF. The CDR3 bases are TGTGCCAGCAGTGAATTTGGGAGCCCAGATACGCAGTATTTT.

This clone was seen just once. The chain is built from TRBV19 and TRBJ2-3, with TRBD1 identical over 8 bases. CDR3 length equals 14 residues. Germline V gene sequence: CDR1 LNHDA, CDR2 SQIVND (reference sequence). V gave up 4 bases and J gave up 5 bases; unmatched junction bases: 5. CDR3 loop: CASSRGQEGDTQYF. The CDR3 region has the DNA TGTGCCAGTAGTAGGGGACAGGAGGGAGATACGCAGTATTTT.

This clone was observed a handful of times. The chain couples TRBV27 to TRBJ2-7; D remains ambiguous. V was cut by 5 bases and J by 1 base, with 15 bases left in between. Germline V CDR1 and CDR2: MNHEY, SMNVEV (reference sequence). The CDR3 runs to 15 residues. CDR3 sequence: CASSPFRPSSYEQYF. In DNA form, the CDR3 reads TGTGCCAGCAGTCCTTTCCGACCTTCTTCCTACGAGCAGTACTTC.

The chain combines TRBV18 with TRBJ2-1; D not resolved. Germline-derived CDR1 and CDR2 are KGHSH and LQKENI. CDR3 length: 16 amino acids. The V end was cut by 3 bases, the J end by 1 base, with 13 bases between. CDR3 amino acids: CASSPDIIFSYNEQFF. In DNA form, the CDR3 reads TGTGCCAGCTCACCTGATATCATTTTTTCCTACAATGAGCAGTTCTTC.

A few counts support this clone. The chain is built from TRBV2 and TRBJ1-5; D not certain. The germline V and J ends were trimmed by 8 bases and 7 bases, with 21 bases remaining between them. The germline gives CDR1 SNHLY, CDR2 FYNNEI. The length of the CDR3 is 15 residues. CDR3 coding DNA: TGTGCCAGCCACCCAATGGGGAGGGAAGGGCAGCCCCAGCATTTT. Protein sequence: CASHPMGREGQPQHF.

The genes are TRBV5-4 and TRBJ2-7, with 15 bases lining up with TRBD2. Germline assignment: CDR1 SGHNT and CDR2 YYREEE (reference sequence). There are 18 residues in the CDR3. The V gene end was trimmed by 0 bases and the J gene end by 3 bases; junction bases not matched to a gene: 7. As DNA, the CDR3 is TGTGCCAGCAGCTTGGGAGGACTAGCGGGGGGGAGCCGCTACGAGCAGTACTTC. This gives the protein CASSLGGLAGGSRYEQYF.

The chain couples TRBV19 to TRBJ2-7; 9 nucleotides agree with TRBD1. The CDR3 is 14 residues long. J gave up 2 bases and V 5 bases, and 4 bases lay outside the gene matches. Germline CDR1 reads LNHDA; CDR2 reads SQIVND (reference sequence). The CDR3 DNA is TGTGCCAGTAGTGGTAGGACAGGGGCCTACGAGCAGTACTTC. Encoded protein: CASSGRTGAYEQYF. The full variable domain, completed using reference TRBV19 and TRBJ2-7, is DGGITQSPKYLFRKEGQNVTLSCEQNLNHDAMYWYRQDPGQGLRLIYYSQIVNDFQKGDIAEGYSVSREKKESFPLTVTSAQKNPTAFYLCASSGRTGAYEQYFGPGTRLTVT.

This clone was detected a few times. The rearrangement joins TRBV5-1 to TRBJ1-2, with D maybe TRBD1 (5 bases). Per germline, CDR1 SGHRS and CDR2 YFSETQ. The CDR3 has 15 amino acids. V was pared by 0 bases and J by 0 bases, with 9 bases between. CDR3 coding DNA: TGCGCCAGCAGCTTGGTAGGGGACCCTAACTATGGCTACACCTTC. This codes for CASSLVGDPNYGYTF.

This clone was seen more than once but under ten times. The chain recombines TRBV2 with TRBJ1-2, with 8 nucleotides matching TRBD1. CDR3 length equals 14 residues. From germline, CDR1 is SNHLY and CDR2 FYNNEI. The V and J ends lost 6 bases and 2 bases, in that order; junction bases with no gene match: 5. The CDR3 nucleotides read TGTGCCAGCAGCCCCGGGACAGGAAACTATGGCTACACCTTC. This gives the protein CASSPGTGNYGYTF. Full variable domain (outside the CDR3, taken from reference TRBV2 and TRBJ1-2): EPEVTQTPSHQVTQMGQEVILRCVPISNHLYFYWYRQILGQKVEFLVSFYNNEISEKSEIFDDQFSVERPDGSNFTLKIRSTKLEDSAMYFCASSPGTGNYGYTFGSGTRLTVV.